These 32 T cell receptor beta chains originate from one sample sequenced in a study of patients and donors after allogeneic stem cell transplantation. TCRdb called the RT-PCR reads again in MiXCR, with one record for every CDR3 protein. Among approximately 98,000 distinct CDR3 sequences listed, around 33% were seen once. Specimen: blood, either unsorted or a sorted T cell fraction (not recorded which). Receptor source: a human donor who was either an allogeneic HSCT recipient or a stem cell or donor lymphocyte infusion donor (not recorded which). It is not recorded whose cells these are; they may come from a transplant donor.

This chain links TRBV24-1 with TRBJ1-1; D not certain. There are 13 residues in the CDR3. Germline CDR1 KGHDR, CDR2 SFDVKD. V gave up 6 bases and J gave up 5 bases, with 12 bases separating them. The CDR3 nucleotides are TGTGCCACCAGTCCCACAAGCGGGACTGAAGCTTTCTTT. It codes for CATSPTSGTEAFF.

This chain connects TRBV28 to TRBJ2-7; no reliable D call. Germline values: CDR1 MDHEN, CDR2 SYDVKM. V lost 6 bases and J 5 bases, leaving 5 bases between the germline ends. The CDR3 has 10 residues. The CDR3 DNA follows: TGTGCCAGCAGAGGAAACGAGCAGTACTTC. Translation: CASRGNEQYF.

The CDR3 protein is CASSPGQGEVEKLFF. The CDR3 nucleotides read TGTGCCAGCAGCCCCGGTCAGGGGGAGGTTGAAAAACTGTTTTTT. The chain has TRBV4-2 and TRBJ1-4; 7 nucleotides agree with TRBD1. CDR3 length: 15 amino acids. Trimming took 4 bases from V and 7 from J; bases not matched to a gene: 9. Germline V gene lookup returns CDR1 LGHNA and CDR2 YNFKEQ.

This clonotype showed up just a few times. This chain connects TRBV28 to TRBJ1-1; D ambiguous. The CDR3 runs to 10 residues. CDR1 and CDR2 (germline): MDHEN, SYDVKM. V lost 7 bases, J lost 5 bases, and 5 bases lay in between. The CDR3 loop is CASKRTEAFF. For the CDR3, the DNA is TGTGCCAGCAAAAGGACTGAAGCTTTCTTT.

This clonotype has just a few counts. This rearrangement joins TRBV7-8 to TRBJ1-5, with D possibly being TRBD1 (5 bases). Trimming took off 1 base at V and 5 bases at J, with 21 bases between the two ends. The V gene's germline CDR1 is SGHVS and CDR2 FQNEAQ. The CDR3 covers 18 residues. The chain's CDR3 is CASSLVPSTDTQYQPQHF. DNA for the CDR3: TGTGCCAGCAGCTTAGTCCCGTCGACAGATACACAATATCAGCCCCAGCATTTT.

The gene calls are TRBV12-3 or TRBV12-4 and TRBJ2-7; TRBD1 is a possible D gene (6 bases). The CDR3 loop spans 14 amino acids. V was clipped by 4 bases and J by 0 bases, with 10 bases between them. CDR3 coding DNA: TGTGCCAGCAGTTGGGGGCGGAGCTCCTACGAGCAGTACTTC. It translates to CASSWGRSSYEQYF.

V usage is TRBV29-1 and J usage is TRBJ2-7; 12 bases map to TRBD2. Per germline, CDR1 SQVTM and CDR2 ANQGSEA. The CDR3 is made up of 14 amino acids. The V segment lost 5 bases and the J segment 2 bases; nucleotides outside the gene matches: 4. The CDR3 here is CSVRLAGAAYEQYF. In DNA form, the CDR3 reads TGCAGCGTTCGACTAGCGGGAGCGGCCTACGAGCAGTACTTC.

The chain joins TRBV7-2 to TRBJ1-5; 7 nucleotides align to TRBD1. V dropped 1 base and J dropped 5; count of bases not matched to a gene: 5. This CDR3 spans 15 amino acids. The germline V gene encodes CDR1 SGHTA and CDR2 FQGNSA. CDR3 sequence reads: CASSLGGQTYQPQHF. The CDR3 region has the DNA TGTGCCAGCAGCTTAGGGGGACAGACATATCAGCCCCAGCATTTT.

The rearrangement uses TRBV6-6 and TRBJ2-7; 9 nucleotides align to TRBD2. Germline CDR1 and CDR2: MNHNY and SVGAGI (reference sequence). Trimming cost V 2 bases and J 2 bases; bases outside gene matches: 7. The CDR3 loop spans 16 amino acids. CDR3 nucleotides: TGTGCCAGCAGTTACGCATATAGCGGGAGTCCCTACGAGCAGTACTTC. It specifies CASSYAYSGSPYEQYF.

This clonotype was seen a few times. The V call is TRBV28, the J call TRBJ1-3; 7 bases match TRBD1. The CDR3 has 12 residues. The germline CDR1 and CDR2 sequences are MDHEN and SYDVKM. V shed 6 bases and J 5 bases; nucleotides not matched to a gene: 1. CDR3 region: CASRTGRNTIYF. The DNA for the CDR3 is TGTGCCAGCAGGACAGGGAGAAACACCATATATTTT.

This clonotype has just a few counts. This chain connects TRBV4-3 to TRBJ2-7, with D perhaps matching TRBD1 or TRBD2 (5 bases each). CDR1 and CDR2 (germline): LGHNA, YSLEER. The CDR3 covers 16 residues. Trimming left V 0 bases short and J 2 bases short, with 14 bases between. This chain's CDR3 is CASSQDSGLGAYEQYF. The DNA for the CDR3 is TGCGCCAGCAGCCAAGATTCAGGGTTGGGGGCCTACGAGCAGTACTTC.

The chain is built from TRBV7-9 and TRBJ1-2; 7 bases are a match to TRBD1. V was pared by 5 bases and J by 4 bases, with 7 bases of the junction left unmatched. CDR3 length: 14 residues. Germline loops: CDR1 SEHNR, CDR2 FQNEAQ (reference sequence). CDR3 DNA sequence: TGTGCCAGCAGCGAAACGGGACAGCCCTATGGCTACACCTTC. Its translation is CASSETGQPYGYTF.

The genes are TRBV29-1 and TRBJ1-2, with a weak D call TRBD1 (6 bases). The CDR3 consists of 14 residues. V lost 4 bases and J lost 7, with 19 bases in between. Germline assignment: CDR1 SQVTM and CDR2 ANQGSEA. The CDR3, as DNA: TGCAGCGTTGGGGGCCCTACAGGGCAAGTTGGCTACACCTTC. Residues: CSVGGPTGQVGYTF.

Only a few counts were recorded for this clonotype. This rearrangement joins TRBV28 to TRBJ2-5, with D possibly TRBD1 on 6 matching bases. The CDR3 is 13 amino acids. V was shortened by 3 bases and J by 2 bases, with 7 bases between the two germline ends. The germline V gene encodes CDR1 MDHEN and CDR2 SYDVKM. The CDR3 spells CASSFGQQETQYF. For the CDR3, the DNA is TGTGCCAGCAGTTTCGGACAGCAAGAGACCCAGTACTTC.

The rearrangement joins TRBV6-2 or TRBV6-3 to TRBJ2-1; tentatively, D is TRBD2 (7 bases). The CDR3 sequence is 17 residues long. Trimming took off 1 base at V and 7 bases at J, with 20 bases between the two ends. CDR1 MNHEY and CDR2 SVGEGT come from the germline V gene. This CDR3 is CASSYYLGLERGNEQFF. Here the CDR3 DNA reads TGTGCCAGCAGTTACTATCTCGGACTAGAGAGGGGGAATGAGCAGTTCTTC.

The chain uses TRBV7-2 and TRBJ2-3; no reliable D call. V dropped 4 bases and J dropped 4 bases, with 9 bases sitting between them. CDR1 is SGHTA, CDR2 FQGNSA, per germline. This CDR3 has 13 amino acids. The CDR3 bases are TGTGCCAGCAGCTACATGTGGGCAGATACGCAGTATTTT. Translated: CASSYMWADTQYF.

The V call is TRBV27, the J call TRBJ1-1, with D perhaps matching TRBD1 (5 bases). Per the germline V gene, CDR1 is MNHEY and CDR2 is SMNVEV (reference sequence). The CDR3 contains 17 residues. V shed 1 base and J shed 4 bases, with 19 bases lying between them. The DNA for the CDR3 is TGTGCCAGCAGTTTATTGTTATCTGGGGGACGGGGCACTGAAGCTTTCTTT. This sequence encodes CASSLLLSGGRGTEAFF.

The rearrangement uses TRBV27 and TRBJ1-2, with TRBD1 matching over 7 bases. Germline trimming cut 2 bases from V and 6 bases from J; bases unmatched to any gene: 3. Looked up from germline, CDR1 is MNHEY and CDR2 is SMNVEV (reference sequence). The CDR3 runs to 13 residues. Here the CDR3 reads CASSLQQGHGYTF. CDR3 in DNA: TGTGCCAGCAGTTTACAACAGGGGCATGGCTACACCTTC.

A few counts support this clonotype. The gene calls are TRBV29-1 and TRBJ2-2; 8 nucleotides match TRBD2. The CDR3 sequence is 18 residues long. The germline V gene encodes CDR1 SQVTM and CDR2 ANQGSEA. With 6 bases clipped from V and 6 bases from J, the junction kept 21 bases outside the gene matches. The CDR3 DNA follows: TGCAGCGTAGACTCCGGACTAGCCCTTTGGGGAGTAGCCGGGGAGCTGTTTTTT. This codes for CSVDSGLALWGVAGELFF.

The rearrangement links TRBV12-3 or TRBV12-4 to TRBJ2-7; either TRBD1 or TRBD2 may supply D (5 bases each). CDR3 length: 12 residues. Trimming shortened V by 6 bases and J by 8 bases, and 14 bases separated the two germline ends. The CDR3 region has the DNA TGTGCCAGCAGCCTTCCCCCGGGACAGCAGTACTTC. Translation gives CASSLPPGQQYF.

The V and J genes are TRBV20-1 and TRBJ2-7; D is unclear. Per the germline V gene, CDR1 is DFQATT and CDR2 is SNEGSKA (reference sequence). The germline V and J ends were trimmed by 1 base and 3 bases, with 10 bases remaining between them. The CDR3 loop spans 13 amino acids. In nucleotides, the CDR3 is TGCAGTGCTAGAGTTGTGGAGAACTACGAGCAGTACTTC. This translates into CSARVVENYEQYF.

The sample holds a few counts of this clonotype. The chain links TRBV10-3 to TRBJ1-1; D remains unclear. Germline-derived CDR1 and CDR2 are ENHRY and SYGVKD. This CDR3 spans 12 amino acids. V shed 8 bases and J shed 2 bases, with 9 bases lying between them. The CDR3 here is CAISSGNTEAFF. Here the CDR3 DNA reads TGTGCCATCTCGTCTGGAAACACTGAAGCTTTCTTT.

The V and J genes are TRBV12-3 or TRBV12-4 and TRBJ2-3, with 7 nucleotides matching TRBD2. The J segment lost 0 bases and the V segment lost 1 base, leaving 1 base of the junction unmatched. The CDR3 runs to 15 residues. As DNA, the CDR3 is TGTGCCAGCAGTTTAGTTAGCGGGAGCACAGATACGCAGTATTTT. As protein: CASSLVSGSTDTQYF.

CDR3 DNA sequence: TGTGCCAGCAGCTGGGGAACTAGCGGGAGTCGCACAGATACGCAGTATTTT. It encodes CASSWGTSGSRTDTQYF. V and J are TRBV5-6 and TRBJ2-3; 11 bases agree with TRBD2. This CDR3 comprises 17 residues. Germline CDR1 SGHDT, CDR2 YYEEEE. Trimming took 3 bases from V and 1 from J; bases not matched to a gene: 7.

The CDR3 here is CAISSLNTEAFF. In DNA, the CDR3 is TGTGCCATCAGTTCACTGAACACTGAAGCTTTCTTT. The chain recombines TRBV10-3 with TRBJ1-1; D unclear. V was trimmed by 5 bases and J by 0 bases, leaving 4 bases between them. The CDR3 is 12 residues long. Germline lookup yields CDR1 ENHRY and CDR2 SYGVKD.

V usage is TRBV6-5 and J usage is TRBJ2-3, with 8 nucleotides matching TRBD2. Germline loops: CDR1 MNHEY, CDR2 SVGAGI. V trimming: 6 bases; J trimming: 0 bases; junction bases outside the gene matches: 5. The CDR3 contains 15 residues. The CDR3, as DNA: TGTGCCAGCAGCCCACTAGCGGCTAGCACAGATACGCAGTATTTT. It codes for CASSPLAASTDTQYF.

The rearrangement links TRBV10-3 to TRBJ1-2, with 8 bases identical to TRBD1. CDR1 is ENHRY and CDR2 is SYGVKD in the germline V gene. CDR3 length equals 15 residues. With V trimmed by 4 bases and J by 2 bases, 6 bases remained unmatched. The CDR3 protein is CAISVVAGGNYGYTF. The CDR3 DNA follows: TGTGCCATCAGTGTGGTGGCAGGGGGCAACTATGGCTACACCTTC.

The chain links TRBV6-2 or TRBV6-3 to TRBJ2-3; maybe TRBD2 (5 bases). V lost 7 bases and J lost 6, with 8 bases in between. Germline loops: CDR1 MNHEY, CDR2 SVGEGT. The CDR3 sequence is 11 residues long. CDR3 coding DNA: TGTGCCAGCACCTCGGGGGATACGCAGTATTTT. It codes for CASTSGDTQYF.

This clonotype was observed a few times. The chain carries TRBV13 and TRBJ1-2; the D is unclear. This CDR3 has 15 residues. Trimming pared 0 bases from V and 4 bases from J, leaving 12 bases between. Germline V CDR1 and CDR2: PRHDT, FYEKMQ (reference sequence). CDR3 DNA sequence: TGTGCCAGCAGCTTAGGCCCGGGATTGGCCTATGGCTACACCTTC. It yields the protein CASSLGPGLAYGYTF.

This chain links TRBV20-1 with TRBJ2-7; D gene unclear. The length of the CDR3 is 12 residues. Germline V gene sequence: CDR1 DFQATT, CDR2 SNEGSKA (reference sequence). The germline V and J ends were trimmed by 4 bases and 2 bases, with 9 bases remaining between them. The CDR3: CSATPSPYEQYF. In nucleotides, the CDR3 is TGCAGTGCTACCCCCAGTCCCTACGAGCAGTACTTC.

The chain combines TRBV28 with TRBJ1-1, with a possible D match to TRBD1 (6 bases). This CDR3 is built from 16 residues. V lost 6 bases and J lost 1, with 18 bases in between. The germline CDR1 and CDR2 sequences are MDHEN and SYDVKM. The CDR3 sequence is CASRQGGARGNTEAFF. The DNA of the CDR3 is TGTGCCAGCAGGCAGGGAGGGGCCAGGGGGAACACTGAAGCTTTCTTT.

The chain carries TRBV12-3 or TRBV12-4 and TRBJ2-7; 13 bases fit TRBD2. The CDR3 totals 15 residues. Unmatched junction bases numbered 3, after V lost 5 bases and J lost 2 bases. CDR3 sequence: CASSTTSGRAYEQYF. CDR3 bases: TGTGCCAGCAGTACAACTAGCGGGAGGGCCTACGAGCAGTACTTC.